This T cell receptor (beta chain) appears in the sequencing data of a study of human T cells and chemical hapten exposure. Individual cDNA molecules (in the library) carried attached unique molecular identifiers. Authors' analysis steps: A per-sample median of roughly 96,000 TCRs was observed, with counts ranging from 23,224 to 690,600. One entry per CDR3 protein, called by TCRdb with MiXCR from the RACE reads. Clone size and V and J calls follow TCRdb, not the original study. The table shows some 40,000 distinct CDR3 sequences, with 3.7% occurring only once. The study, taken as a whole, reports: No shift was seen in TCRs above 1 in 1000 frequency with DPC sensitization.

V was cut by 0 bases and J by 5 bases, with 14 bases left in between. This CDR3 spans 16 amino acids. Germline loops: CDR1 SGHTA, CDR2 FQGNSA. Comments on this clonotype: Antigen specificity is unknown.

Regarding time point: healthy volunteer bleed at 6 weeks. Total RNA came from unfractionated whole blood. The material sequenced was whole blood. The chain couples TRBV7-2 to TRBJ1-5; D possibly corresponds to TRBD1 (5 bases). The receptor comes from a human donor in good health. Some clones in this sample may be carry-over from other donors' samples. This CDR3 is CASSLAGPLNYQPQHF. The CDR3 region has the DNA TGTGCCAGCAGCTTAGCGGGGCCCCTAAATTATCAGCCCCAGCATTTT.